These 32 T cell receptor beta chains were sequenced from one sample in a study of spatial heterogeneity in lung cancer. Time point here: sample taken at primary tumor resection. Unsorted whole RNA of tumor, nontumor lung or frozen PBMC was sequenced. Via MiXCR, TCRdb re-called the 5' RACE reads, giving one row per CDR3 protein. The sample lists roughly 5,400 distinct CDR3 sequences; almost 35% were seen once. Sequencing was performed on PBMCs, taken at surgery. The receptors shown here come from a female donor with early-stage non-small cell lung cancer.

As concerns this clonotype: This beta chain slipped into a library made for alpha chains as a stray read, so its size is not meaningful. The chain has TRBV7-2 and TRBJ2-3, with a weak D call TRBD1 (6 bases). Germline CDR1 and CDR2: SGHTA and FQGNSA. The CDR3 consists of 15 residues. V was pared by 3 bases and J by 3 bases, with 13 bases between. For the CDR3, the DNA is TGTGCCAGCAGCTTGTCCGGGACAAAAACAGATACGCAGTATTTT. Its protein is CASSLSGTKTDTQYF.

About this clonotype itself: Germline is not matched at one junction end, which may reflect a read error. Found in a library prepared for alpha chains, this beta chain is an off-target read, and its abundance has little meaning. This chain links TRBV6-2 or TRBV6-3 with TRBJ2-5, with D perhaps being TRBD1 or TRBD2 (5 bases each). This CDR3 region has 11 residues. Germline lookup yields CDR1 MNHEY and CDR2 SVGEGT. The CDR3 reads CASSPMGTQYF. The CDR3 DNA is TGTGCCAGCAGTCCCATGGGGACCCAGTATTTC.

With respect to this clonotype: Its ends do not fully match the called genes, so a read error is possible. Because the library targeted alpha chains, this beta chain is an off-target read whose size means little. The V gene is TRBV11-2, the J gene TRBJ2-7; 8 nucleotides align to TRBD1. Germline CDR1 is SGHAT and CDR2 is FQNNGV. CDR3 length equals 15 residues. The CDR3 loop reads CASSPSGGRPLRMDF. Here the CDR3 DNA reads TGTGCCAGCAGCCCTTCAGGGGGCAGGCCTCTACGGATGGACTTC. The whole variable domain, filled in from reference TRBV11-2 and TRBJ2-7, reads EAGVAQSPRYKIIEKRQSVAFWCNPISGHATLYWYQQILGQGPKLLIQFQNNGVVDDSQLPKDRFSAERLKGVDSTLKIQPAKLEDSAVYLCASSPSGGRPLRMDFGPGTRLTVT.

With respect to this clonotype: This beta chain turned up in a library designed for alpha chains; as an off-target read, its abundance says little. This rearrangement joins TRBV7-3 to TRBJ2-7; 8 nucleotides line up with TRBD1. Germline V gives CDR1 SGHTA, CDR2 FQGTGA. The ends lost 0 bases at V and 3 bases at J; junction bases unmatched: 1. This CDR3 is 14 amino acids long. The CDR3 reads CASSLTGQGYEQYF. The CDR3 DNA follows: TGTGCCAGCAGCTTAACCGGACAGGGCTACGAGCAGTACTTC.

On this clonotype itself: Within a library made for alpha chains, this beta chain is off target, and its count is uninformative. The J gene is TRBJ2-3, the V gene TRBV19; a weak D match, TRBD1 (6 bases). This CDR3 region has 11 residues. CDR1 and CDR2 from the germline V gene are LNHDA and SQIVND (reference sequence). V gave up 10 bases and J gave up 7 bases, with 12 bases separating them. The CDR3, as DNA: TGTGCCATCTCACAGGGACATACGCAGTATTTT. This translates into CAISQGHTQYF.

This clonotype came up once. With the library built for alpha chains, this beta chain is off target and its frequency is not meaningful. The chain combines TRBV2 with TRBJ2-1; D unresolved. CDR3 length equals 12 residues. V lost 6 bases to trimming and J lost 4 bases, with 7 bases between them. CDR1 is SNHLY and CDR2 is FYNNEI in the germline V gene. CDR3: CASSDLYNEQFF. CDR3 coding DNA: TGTGCCAGCAGCGACCTGTACAATGAGCAGTTCTTC. Full variable domain (rest looked up from reference TRBV2 and TRBJ2-1): EPEVTQTPSHQVTQMGQEVILRCVPISNHLYFYWYRQILGQKVEFLVSFYNNEISEKSEIFDDQFSVERPDGSNFTLKIRSTKLEDSAMYFCASSDLYNEQFFGPGTRLTVL.

Regarding this clonotype: As an off-target read in a library built for alpha chains, this beta chain has a frequency of little significance. The chain joins TRBV19 to TRBJ2-1, with 8 bases that match TRBD2. This CDR3 spans 15 amino acids. The V gene's germline CDR1 is LNHDA and CDR2 SQIVND (reference sequence). V was clipped by 5 bases and J by 6 bases; unmatched bases: 9. The CDR3 DNA reads TGTGCCAGTAGTGTCGGGGAGCGGGGGCTCAATGAGCAGTTCTTC. Translated: CASSVGERGLNEQFF.

Worth noting for this clonotype: This beta chain represents an off-target read in a library built for alpha chains; its size is of limited meaning. The rearrangement uses TRBV5-1 and TRBJ1-5; D not certain. The germline V and J ends were trimmed by 0 bases and 1 base, with 2 bases remaining between them. The CDR3 has 13 residues. Germline CDR1 reads SGHRS; CDR2 reads YFSETQ. In DNA form, the CDR3 reads TGCGCCAGCAGCTTGGGGAGCAATCAGCCCCAGCATTTT. Residues: CASSLGSNQPQHF. Using reference TRBV5-1 and TRBJ1-5 for the parts outside the CDR3, the full variable domain is KAGVTQTPRYLIKTRGQQVTLSCSPISGHRSVSWYQQTPGQGLQFLFEYFSETQRNKGNFPGRFSGRQFSNSRSEMNVSTLELGDSALYLCASSLGSNQPQHFGDGTRLSIL.

Notes on this clonotype: Within a library made for alpha chains, this beta chain is off target, and its count is uninformative. This chain joins TRBV28 and TRBJ2-3, with 10 bases lining up with TRBD2. The CDR3 sequence is 17 residues long. V shed 5 bases, J shed 1 base, and the junction held 9 bases outside the gene matches. Looked up from germline, CDR1 is MDHEN and CDR2 is SYDVKM. The CDR3 sequence: CASSPGGLARGTDTQYF. The DNA for the CDR3 is TGTGCCAGCAGTCCCGGGGGACTAGCGCGCGGCACAGATACGCAGTATTTT.

A remark on this clonotype: In a library made to pick up alpha chains, this beta chain is a stray read with a size that means little. This sequence joins TRBV12-3 or TRBV12-4 and TRBJ2-1, with D perhaps assigned TRBD1 or TRBD2 (5 bases each). Trimming shortened V by 1 base and J by 9 bases, and 10 bases separated the two germline ends. The CDR3 contains 13 residues. The CDR3 region has the DNA TGTGCCAGCAGTTTAGGGGGGAGTGGTGAGCAGTTCTTC. This codes for CASSLGGSGEQFF.

Remarks on this clonotype: This beta chain represents an off-target read in a library built for alpha chains; its size is of limited meaning. J is TRBJ2-7 and V is TRBV7-9, with no clear D. The CDR3 is 11 residues long. Germline CDR1 and CDR2: SEHNR and FQNEAQ (reference sequence). Trimming cost V 5 bases and J 5 bases, with 7 bases left between them. CDR3 sequence reads: CASSRADEQYF. The DNA for the CDR3 is TGTGCCAGCAGCAGGGCGGACGAGCAGTACTTC. The variable domain in full, with the rest retrieved from reference TRBV7-9 and TRBJ2-7, is DTGVSQNPRHKITKRGQNVTFRCDPISEHNRLYWYRQTLGQGPEFLTYFQNEAQLEKSRLLSDRFSAERPKGSFSTLEIQRTEQGDSAMYLCASSRADEQYFGPGTRLTVT.

As concerns this clonotype: This beta chain appears as a stray read in a library generated for alpha chains; its size is not informative. The J gene is TRBJ2-2, the V gene TRBV3-1; weak D call: TRBD1 (5 bases). Germline CDR1 is LGHDT and CDR2 is YNNKEL (reference sequence). The CDR3 runs 15 residues. Between the trimmed V and J ends, which lost 4 bases and 0 bases, there was a span of 9 bases. In DNA form, the CDR3 reads TGTGCCAGCAGCCCTCGACAGACGAACACCGGGGAGCTGTTTTTT. Translating it yields CASSPRQTNTGELFF.

On this clonotype itself: This beta chain was picked up by a library intended for alpha chains and is off target, so its count carries little meaning. The V and J genes are TRBV20-1 and TRBJ2-2; 10 bases are a match to TRBD1. Germline CDR1 reads DFQATT; CDR2 reads SNEGSKA (reference sequence). J lost 1 base, V lost 5 bases, and 1 base had no gene match. The CDR3 is made up of 14 amino acids. This CDR3 is CSAWDRGNTGELFF. The CDR3 coding sequence is TGCAGTGCTTGGGACAGGGGGAACACCGGGGAGCTGTTTTTT.

Judged by abundance, this clonotype is medium-sized. As an off-target read in a library built for alpha chains, this beta chain has a frequency of little significance. The rearrangement uses TRBV3-1 and TRBJ2-3; D is unclear. Trimming removed 2 bases at V and 2 bases at J, with 5 bases between. This CDR3 region has 13 residues. CDR1 LGHDT and CDR2 YNNKEL come from the germline V gene (reference sequence). This CDR3 is CASSQTNTDTQYF. The CDR3 bases are TGTGCCAGCAGCCAAACGAACACAGATACGCAGTATTTT.

As for this clonotype: This beta chain lies outside the target of a library built for alpha chains; its clone size means little. V gene TRBV6-6 combines with J gene TRBJ1-2; no reliable D call. V was pared by 6 bases and J by 6 bases, with 11 bases between. Germline CDR1 and CDR2: MNHNY and SVGAGI (reference sequence). CDR3 length: 12 amino acids. The CDR3 here is CASRFTADGYTF. CDR3 DNA sequence: TGTGCCAGCAGATTTACAGCTGATGGCTACACCTTC.

Turning to this clonotype: This beta chain came through as a stray read in a library set up for alpha chains, and its size says little. This chain connects TRBV6-5 to TRBJ2-4; 7 nucleotides line up with TRBD1. CDR3 length: 18 amino acids. Germline assignment: CDR1 MNHEY and CDR2 SVGAGI. The ends lost 5 bases at V and 0 bases at J; junction bases unmatched: 13. The CDR3 DNA reads as TGTGCCAGCAGTCGAACAGGGGCTTGGGCCTTAGCCAAAAACATTCAGTACTTC. This translates into CASSRTGAWALAKNIQYF.

About this clonotype: This beta chain is off target for a library built for alpha chains, so its abundance means little. This chain connects TRBV10-3 to TRBJ1-6, with a weak D call TRBD1 (5 bases). CDR1 and CDR2 (germline): ENHRY, SYGVKD. The V end lost 4 bases, the J end lost 6 bases, and 7 bases lay between the germline ends. The CDR3 length is 13 residues. The CDR3 loop reads CAISVGGNSPLHF. The CDR3 DNA is TGTGCCATCAGTGTCGGGGGTAATTCACCCCTCCACTTT.

Concerning this clonotype: This beta chain is a stray read from a library made for alpha chains; its abundance is not meaningful. V usage is TRBV10-3 and J usage is TRBJ2-5; D gene uncertain. The CDR3 is 15 residues long. V was clipped by 4 bases and J by 4 bases, with 16 bases between them. From germline, CDR1 is ENHRY and CDR2 SYGVKD. The CDR3 is CAISGPTGVGETQYF. CDR3 coding DNA: TGTGCCATCAGTGGCCCTACTGGGGTCGGAGAGACCCAGTACTTC.

To note about this clonotype: This beta chain is a stray read from a library made for alpha chains; its abundance is not meaningful. The rearrangement uses TRBV4-2 and TRBJ2-3; D remains ambiguous. Looked up from germline, CDR1 is LGHNA and CDR2 is YNFKEQ. Trimming cost V 1 base and J 3 bases, with 5 bases left between them. The CDR3 runs to 13 residues. CDR3 sequence: CASSQGRTDTQYF. The CDR3 coding sequence is TGTGCCAGCAGCCAAGGGCGGACAGATACGCAGTATTTT.

About this clonotype itself: Since it is a stray read in a library aimed at alpha chains, this beta chain has a size that is not meaningful. V and J are TRBV6-5 and TRBJ2-7; D not certain. V gave up 0 bases and J gave up 2 bases, with 8 bases separating them. The length of the CDR3 is 14 residues. In germline, CDR1 is MNHEY, CDR2 SVGAGI. The CDR3 bases are TGTGCCAGCAGTTACTCGTCCAGCACCTACGAGCAGTACTTC. Residues: CASSYSSSTYEQYF.

Comments on this clonotype: Since the library was made to target alpha chains, this beta chain is a stray read and its abundance is not meaningful. This rearrangement joins TRBV23-1 to TRBJ1-5; D perhaps matches TRBD1 (5 bases). TRBV23-1 is given ORF status, its function remaining uncertain. The CDR3 is made up of 14 amino acids. V was shortened by 6 bases and J by 5 bases, with 14 bases between the two germline ends. CDR3 sequence: CASRQQALHQPQHF. For the CDR3, the DNA is TGCGCCAGCAGGCAACAGGCTCTCCATCAGCCCCAGCATTTT.

For this clonotype: The library was prepared for alpha chains; this beta chain is a stray read, so its frequency means little. The gene calls are TRBV21-1 and TRBJ2-1; the D segment call TRBD2 is taken from the table without a DNA check. TRBV21-1 is a recognized pseudogene. The CDR3 has 13 amino acids. The CDR3 DNA is TGTGCCAGCAGCAAAGGCGGACTAGTTGAGCAGTTCTTC. Residues: CASSKGGLVEQFF.

This clonotype showed up just a few times. Since the library was made to target alpha chains, this beta chain is a stray read and its abundance is not meaningful. The CDR3 reads CASSQPWEGEETQYF. CDR3 nucleotide sequence: TGTGCCAGCAGCCAGCCGTGGGAAGGAGAAGAGACCCAGTACTTC. V usage is TRBV7-6 and J usage is TRBJ2-5; D is unresolved. V shed 5 bases and J shed 3 bases, with 16 bases lying between them. This CDR3 spans 15 amino acids. CDR1 and CDR2 (germline): SGHVS, FNYEAQ.

This clonotype was recorded a few times. This beta chain slipped into a library made for alpha chains as a stray read, so its size is not meaningful. The CDR3 is CSARGTGAYFNTQYF. The CDR3 region has the DNA TGCAGTGCTAGAGGGACAGGGGCCTACTTTAATACGCAGTATTTT. The chain joins TRBV20-1 to TRBJ2-3; 9 positions match TRBD1. Germline V gene lookup returns CDR1 DFQATT and CDR2 SNEGSKA (reference sequence). V was clipped by 1 base and J by 7 bases; unmatched bases: 9. The CDR3 totals 15 residues.

This clonotype has just a few counts. Because the library targeted alpha chains, this beta chain is an off-target read whose size means little. The J gene is TRBJ2-3, the V gene TRBV10-1; 15 bases map to TRBD2. The CDR3 covers 16 residues. CDR1 and CDR2 (germline): WNHNN, SYGVQD (reference sequence). V shed 5 bases, J shed 2 bases, and the junction held 2 bases outside the gene matches. The CDR3 region has the DNA TGCGCCAGCAGTCGGACTAGCGGGGGGGACACAGATACGCAGTATTTT. Its protein is CASSRTSGGDTDTQYF.

As to this clonotype: A read error is possible here, since a much larger clone lies one base away. Within a library made for alpha chains, this beta chain is off target, and its count is uninformative. The chain recombines TRBV20-1 with TRBJ2-2, with unresolved D. With 3 bases removed from V and 2 bases from J, the gap between germline ends came to 16 bases. The CDR3 covers 16 residues. CDR1 is DFQATT, CDR2 SNEGSKA, per germline (reference sequence). The CDR3 loop is CSASDSVRFNTGELFF. In DNA, the CDR3 is TGCAGTGCTAGTGATTCCGTACGTTTCAACACCGGGGAGCTGTTTTTT.

Of note for this clonotype: This beta chain is an unintended read in a library built for alpha chains; its size means little. CDR3 sequence: CASSDESGGFARKTQYF. The CDR3 DNA sequence: TGTGCCAGCAGTGATGAAAGCGGGGGATTCGCACGGAAGACCCAGTACTTC. This chain joins TRBV2 and TRBJ2-5; 8 bases are a match to TRBD2. Germline CDR1 reads SNHLY; CDR2 reads FYNNEI. CDR3 length: 17 residues. Trimming removed 3 bases from V and 6 bases from J; junction bases left unmatched: 15.

The table lists this clonotype with a few counts. This beta chain is off target for a library built for alpha chains, so its abundance means little. This sequence joins TRBV20-1 and TRBJ2-1; D gene ambiguous. The CDR3 sequence is 11 residues long. The ends were cut back, 5 bases at V and 10 bases at J, with 12 bases in the middle. Germline CDR1 DFQATT, CDR2 SNEGSKA (reference sequence). In DNA form, the CDR3 reads TGCAGTGCTGCCCCCTGGAGCGAGCAGTTCTTC. Residues: CSAAPWSEQFF.

Comment on this clonotype: Because the library targeted alpha chains, this beta chain is an off-target read whose size means little. The rearrangement joins TRBV7-2 to TRBJ2-7, with D perhaps matching TRBD1 (6 bases). The CDR3 extends over 14 amino acids. Germline V gene data show CDR1 as SGHTA and CDR2 as FQGNSA. The V gene lost 3 bases and the J gene lost 4 bases, with 13 bases spanning the gap. The CDR3 protein is CASSLTTGPYEQYF. CDR3 sequence (DNA): TGTGCCAGCAGCTTGACGACAGGCCCTTACGAGCAGTACTTC.

This clonotype was observed a few times. This beta chain was picked up by a library intended for alpha chains and is off target, so its count carries little meaning. V is TRBV11-2 and J is TRBJ2-1, with a possible D match to TRBD2 (6 bases). The CDR3 totals 15 residues. Germline CDR1 is SGHAT and CDR2 is FQNNGV. The V end lost 8 bases, the J end lost 2 bases, and 16 bases lay between the germline ends. In DNA, the CDR3 is TGTGCCAGCGCCGACGGGACTGAGCCCTACAATGAGCAGTTCTTC. This codes for CASADGTEPYNEQFF.

This clonotype was seen only a few times. This beta chain turned up in a library designed for alpha chains; as an off-target read, its abundance says little. The rearrangement links TRBV20-1 to TRBJ2-7; TRBD1 matches at 9 bases. V lost 2 bases to trimming and J lost 6 bases; unmatched junction nucleotides: 8. Looked up from germline, CDR1 is DFQATT and CDR2 is SNEGSKA (reference sequence). This CDR3 is 14 amino acids long. The DNA for the CDR3 is TGCAGTGCTAGATCCGGGACAGGGTATTTCGAGCAGTACTTC. Protein product: CSARSGTGYFEQYF.

In the case of this clonotype: This beta chain is a stray sequence in a library constructed for alpha chains; its clone size is not meaningful. The gene calls are TRBV28 and TRBJ2-2; unclear D gene. The germline V gene encodes CDR1 MDHEN and CDR2 SYDVKM. The CDR3 has 14 amino acids. V lost 8 bases and J 1 base, leaving 11 bases between the germline ends. The CDR3 region is CASLRPLNTGELFF. CDR3 DNA: TGTGCCAGCCTCAGGCCCTTGAACACCGGGGAGCTGTTTTTT.